These 11 T cell receptor beta chains originate from one sample sequenced in a study of CD8+ T cells in alopecia areata. As to treatment: oral pan-JAK inhibitor, 5-10 mg twice daily. Once RNA had been extracted, it was reverse transcribed into cDNA to act as the sequencing template. Libraries were prepared by immunoSEQ multiplex PCR; TCRdb keeps only in-frame clonotypes and omits some of them. The data show 150,000 to 200,000 clones, roughly three fifths seen once. Source: CD4+ T cells sorted from blood, taken between weeks 47 and 50, from a patient treated with tofacitinib. These receptors all come from a human donor with alopecia areata.

This rearrangement joins TRBV5-1 to TRBJ2-5; D possibly uses TRBD1 or TRBD2 (6 bases each). The CDR3 consists of 16 residues. Germline lookup yields CDR1 SGHRS and CDR2 YFSETQ. V gave up 1 base and J gave up 5 bases, with 18 bases separating them. The CDR3 DNA sequence: TGCGCCAGCAGCTTGCCGTTAGGGGCCGGGGGCGAGACCCAGTACTTC. As protein: CASSLPLGAGGETQYF.

The chain recombines TRBV29-1 with TRBJ2-3, with D tentatively TRBD1 (6 bases). V lost 2 bases and J 6 bases, leaving 18 bases between the germline ends. The CDR3 consists of 15 residues. Germline V gene lookup returns CDR1 SQVTM and CDR2 ANQGSEA. The CDR3 DNA sequence: TGCAGCGTTGAATTGATGGGGGCAGACCTCGATACGCAGTATTTT. This codes for CSVELMGADLDTQYF.

This clone was observed a few times. This sequence joins TRBV18 and TRBJ2-7; D is uncertain. Trimming cost V 3 bases and J 4 bases, with 7 bases left between them. Germline V gene sequence: CDR1 KGHSH, CDR2 LQKENI. The CDR3 covers 12 residues. CDR3: CASSPSAYEQYF. The CDR3 DNA is TGTGCCAGCTCACCCTCGGCTTACGAGCAGTACTTC.

The chain links TRBV27 to TRBJ1-1, with D perhaps TRBD1 (5 bases). CDR1 MNHEY and CDR2 SMNVEV come from the germline V gene (reference sequence). The CDR3 consists of 14 residues. V was shortened by 10 bases and J by 6 bases, with 21 bases between the two germline ends. Here the CDR3 reads CATSGGVLSSEAFF. The CDR3 nucleotides read TGTGCCACTTCCGGAGGGGTTCTTTCATCTGAAGCTTTCTTT.

This clone was seen more than once but under ten times. The rearrangement links TRBV19 to TRBJ1-2; D is perhaps TRBD1 (6 bases). Trimming shortened V by 6 bases and J by 9 bases, and 23 bases separated the two germline ends. Looked up from germline, CDR1 is LNHDA and CDR2 is SQIVND (reference sequence). The CDR3 spans 15 residues. CDR3 region: CASSPLSSGAVSYTF. The CDR3 DNA reads TGTGCCAGTAGCCCTTTGTCGTCGGGGGCGGTTAGCTACACCTTC.

The chain carries TRBV6-5 and TRBJ2-7; maybe TRBD1 (6 bases). The germline V gene encodes CDR1 MNHEY and CDR2 SVGAGI. The ends were cut back, 5 bases at V and 3 bases at J, with 11 bases in the middle. This CDR3 is built from 13 residues. The CDR3 loop reads CASSAAGVYEQYF. For the CDR3, the DNA is TGTGCCAGCAGTGCGGCAGGGGTCTACGAGCAGTACTTC.

This chain connects TRBV30 to TRBJ1-6; 7 positions agree with TRBD1. Germline loops: CDR1 GTSNPN, CDR2 SVGIG (reference sequence). Trimming took 3 bases from V and 5 from J; bases not matched to a gene: 4. The CDR3 has 14 amino acids. CDR3 nucleotides: TGTGCCTGGAGCACGGGACAGAATAATTCACCCCTCCACTTT. This codes for CAWSTGQNNSPLHF.

The chain employs TRBV29-1 and TRBJ1-4, with a possible D match to TRBD1 (5 bases). From germline, CDR1 is SQVTM and CDR2 ANQGSEA. CDR3 length: 18 residues. Trimming shortened V by 7 bases and J by 5 bases, and 29 bases separated the two germline ends. The CDR3 bases are TGCAGCGCCCGGCGGGGGGGGACGGCCGGCGGACGCAATGAAAAACTGTTTTTT. As protein: CSARRGGTAGGRNEKLFF.

The gene calls are TRBV29-1 and TRBJ2-2, with 7 bases lining up with TRBD1. Per germline, CDR1 SQVTM and CDR2 ANQGSEA. The CDR3 has 15 amino acids. J lost 5 bases, V lost 6 bases, and 12 bases had no gene match. The CDR3 sequence: CSVSGGMGWTGELFF. DNA for the CDR3: TGCAGCGTCTCAGGGGGAATGGGGTGGACCGGGGAGCTGTTTTTT.

The chain joins TRBV15 to TRBJ1-4; TRBD1 might be the D (6 bases). The CDR3 length is 15 residues. CDR1 is LNHNV, CDR2 YYDKDF, per germline (reference sequence). The germline V and J ends were trimmed by 0 bases and 8 bases, with 13 bases remaining between them. This CDR3 reads CATSRDAGGDEKLFF. The CDR3 DNA reads TGTGCCACCAGCAGAGATGCGGGGGGCGACGAAAAACTGTTTTTT.

This clone was counted a single time. This sequence joins TRBV4-3 and TRBJ2-3; perhaps TRBD1 as D (5 bases). CDR1 and CDR2 (germline): LGHNA, YSLEER. V lost 2 bases to trimming and J lost 3 bases, with 12 bases between them. The CDR3 totals 15 residues. CDR3 DNA: TGCGCCAGCAGCCAAATGGAAAGGGGTACAGATACGCAGTATTTT. This gives the protein CASSQMERGTDTQYF.